These 21 T cell receptor beta chains share one sample of origin, sequenced in a study of blood T cells in healthy people across ages. A second PCR, run for roughly 6 to 11 cycles, used a sample-barcoded 5' primer plus a J-beta primer mix. Using its own MiXCR run on the 5' RACE reads, TCRdb lists one record per CDR3 protein. This repertoire shows roughly 1.9 million distinct CDR3 sequences, about two fifths found once; its top ten account for approximately 22%. Sequencing was done on a sample of blood. The receptors were sampled from a human donor in good health.

The genes are TRBV4-2 and TRBJ1-2; D gene uncertain. Germline V CDR1 and CDR2: LGHNA, YNFKEQ. Trimming removed 2 bases at V and 1 base at J, with 11 bases between. The CDR3 extends over 15 amino acids. The CDR3 bases are TGTGCCAGCAGCCAAATTCAGGAGATTAACTATGGCTACACCTTC. It is translated as CASSQIQEINYGYTF.

The chain recombines TRBV15 with TRBJ2-1; TRBD1 might be the D (6 bases). Germline CDR1 LNHNV, CDR2 YYDKDF (reference sequence). Trimming took off 1 base at V and 7 bases at J, with 14 bases between the two ends. The CDR3 contains 15 residues. For the CDR3, the DNA is TGTGCCACCAGCAGAGTTTCAGGGGCGAATAATGAGCAGTTCTTC. Translation gives CATSRVSGANNEQFF.

V usage is TRBV27 and J usage is TRBJ2-7, with a tentative D call TRBD1 (6 bases). V gave up 4 bases and J gave up 0 bases, with 13 bases separating them. The CDR3 has 15 amino acids. In germline, CDR1 is MNHEY, CDR2 SMNVEV (reference sequence). CDR3 loop: CASSWALGGSYEQYF. CDR3 nucleotide sequence: TGTGCCAGCAGTTGGGCCTTAGGGGGCTCCTACGAGCAGTACTTC.

V is TRBV7-3 and J is TRBJ2-3; D possibly corresponds to TRBD1 (5 bases). The length of the CDR3 is 16 residues. Germline assignment: CDR1 SGHTA and CDR2 FQGTGA. With 2 bases removed from V and 1 base from J, the gap between germline ends came to 13 bases. The CDR3 here is CASSLSGDSRTDTQYF. In DNA, the CDR3 is TGTGCCAGCAGCTTATCTGGAGACAGCCGCACAGATACGCAGTATTTT.

The chain has TRBV7-8 and TRBJ1-1; possible D gene TRBD1, 5 bases. This CDR3 comprises 16 residues. The V end was cut by 2 bases, the J end by 2 bases, with 15 bases between. CDR1 SGHVS and CDR2 FQNEAQ come from the germline V gene. The CDR3 region has the DNA TGTGCCAGCAGCTTACCGTCCGAAGACAGTAACACTGAAGCTTTCTTT. Protein product: CASSLPSEDSNTEAFF.

The rearrangement joins TRBV7-9 to TRBJ2-5; D call uncertain. V was cut by 3 bases and J by 2 bases, with 7 bases left in between. The CDR3 is 13 amino acids. Per the germline V gene, CDR1 is SEHNR and CDR2 is FQNEAQ (reference sequence). Here the CDR3 reads CASSFLHQETQYF. The CDR3 DNA reads TGTGCCAGCAGCTTCCTCCATCAAGAGACCCAGTACTTC.

Turning to this clonotype: This CDR3 is missing its conserved last phenylalanine or tryptophan, likely due to a read error. The chain joins TRBV9 to TRBJ2-1, with 8 bases that match TRBD2. This CDR3 spans 17 amino acids. The germline CDR1 and CDR2 sequences are SGDLS and YYNGEE. For the CDR3, the DNA is TGTGCCAACAGCGGCCGGGTTAGCGGGGACGCCTACAATGAGCAGTTCTGC. Translated, it gives CANSGRVSGDAYNEQFC.

This chain joins TRBV2 and TRBJ2-1; the D gene is possibly TRBD2 (5 bases). Germline V gene sequence: CDR1 SNHLY, CDR2 FYNNEI. V was cut by 10 bases and J by 14 bases, with 18 bases left in between. The CDR3 length is 11 residues. CDR3 nucleotide sequence: TGTGCCACCACAAGAGGGTTCATGGAGTTCTTC. Its translation: CATTRGFMEFF.

The chain has TRBV24-1 and TRBJ1-5; D unresolved. Germline V lookup: CDR1 KGHDR, CDR2 SFDVKD. V dropped 3 bases and J dropped 5 bases, with 10 bases sitting between them. The CDR3 totals 14 residues. DNA of the CDR3: TGTGCCACCAGTGATCCCTACACTGATCAGCCCCAGCATTTT. Translation: CATSDPYTDQPQHF.

This chain connects TRBV25-1 to TRBJ2-5; D possibly matches TRBD1 or TRBD2 (5 bases each). The J call could be wrong; TRBJ2-7 is a better fit for the DNA end. The CDR3 totals 16 residues. CDR1 MGHDK and CDR2 SYGVNS come from the germline V gene. The CDR3 DNA sequence: TGTGCCAGCAGTGCACCCGCAGGGACGGCCCCCTACGAGCAGTACTTC. It translates to CASSAPAGTAPYEQYF.

This clonotype occurred a few times. The chain links TRBV12-3 or TRBV12-4 to TRBJ1-1; tentative D call: TRBD1 (5 bases). V shed 6 bases and J shed 5 bases, with 16 bases lying between them. This CDR3 has 14 amino acids. The CDR3 spells CASSLVGEGTEAFF. For the CDR3, the DNA is TGTGCCAGCAGCCTAGTAGGGGAAGGGACTGAAGCTTTCTTT.

V is TRBV12-3 or TRBV12-4 and J is TRBJ2-2; 10 positions match TRBD1. V was pared by 6 bases and J by 1 base, with 5 bases of the junction left unmatched. The CDR3 has 16 residues. CDR3 coding DNA: TGTGCCAGCAGAGGAGGGACAGGGGAGAACACCGGGGAGCTGTTTTTT. Amino acid sequence: CASRGGTGENTGELFF.

This rearrangement joins TRBV7-9 to TRBJ1-2; no definite D call. The germline V gene encodes CDR1 SEHNR and CDR2 FQNEAQ (reference sequence). The V end was cut by 7 bases, the J end by 1 base, with 19 bases between. The CDR3 consists of 16 residues. The CDR3 protein is CASIKDPRGGNYGYTF. CDR3 nucleotide sequence: TGTGCCAGCATCAAAGACCCACGAGGCGGTAACTATGGCTACACCTTC.

The V gene is TRBV21-1, the J gene TRBJ1-4; the D call TRBD1 from the table was never checked on the DNA. TRBV21-1 is flagged as a pseudogene. CDR3 length equals 17 residues. The CDR3 nucleotides are TGTGCCAGCAGCAAAGTGGGAATACCCCTTCGGGGTGAAAAACTGTTTTTT. It translates to CASSKVGIPLRGEKLFF.

The genes are TRBV7-3 and TRBJ2-5, with TRBD2 identical over 12 bases. There are 17 residues in the CDR3. The germline CDR1 and CDR2 sequences are SGHTA and FQGTGA. V shed 2 bases, J shed 2 bases, and the junction held 6 bases outside the gene matches. The CDR3 bases are TGTGCCAGCAGCTTAGGTCCTAGCGGGGGGGCTCAAGAGACCCAGTACTTC. Translated: CASSLGPSGGAQETQYF.

The rearrangement uses TRBV9 and TRBJ1-2; D gene uncertain. The V end was cut by 2 bases, the J end by 0 bases, with 8 bases between. Germline V gives CDR1 SGDLS, CDR2 YYNGEE. The CDR3 consists of 14 residues. The CDR3 bases are TGTGCCAGCAGCGTGACACGAGCTAACTATGGCTACACCTTC. It yields the protein CASSVTRANYGYTF. The variable domain in full, with the rest retrieved from reference TRBV9 and TRBJ1-2, is DSGVTQTPKHLITATGQRVTLRCSPRSGDLSVYWYQQSLDQGLQFLIQYYNGEERAKGNILERFSAQQFPDLHSELNLSSLELGDSALYFCASSVTRANYGYTFGSGTRLTVV.

This chain joins TRBV7-9 and TRBJ1-1, with D possibly being TRBD1 (5 bases). Germline V gene lookup returns CDR1 SEHNR and CDR2 FQNEAQ (reference sequence). The V end was cut by 5 bases, the J end by 5 bases, with 15 bases between. The CDR3 totals 14 residues. The CDR3 sequence: CASSLRSGSTEAFF. The DNA for the CDR3 is TGTGCCAGCAGCCTACGATCAGGGTCTACTGAAGCTTTCTTT.

The V call is TRBV11-2, the J call TRBJ1-4; 7 bases match TRBD1. With V trimmed by 5 bases and J by 4 bases, 7 bases remained unmatched. Germline V gene data show CDR1 as SGHAT and CDR2 as FQNNGV. The CDR3 extends over 15 amino acids. The CDR3 nucleotides are TGTGCCAGCAGCACAACGACAGGGAGTAATGAAAAACTGTTTTTT. This encodes CASSTTTGSNEKLFF.

This sequence joins TRBV28 and TRBJ2-1; the match to TRBD2 covers 7 bases. CDR1 is MDHEN, CDR2 SYDVKM, per germline. V trimming: 2 bases; J trimming: 8 bases; junction bases outside the gene matches: 3. The CDR3 covers 13 residues. In DNA, the CDR3 is TGTGCCAGCAGTTTAGCGGGGAGGGATGAGCAGTTCTTC. As protein: CASSLAGRDEQFF.

This clonotype showed up just a few times. This rearrangement joins TRBV6-1 to TRBJ1-1, with D possibly being TRBD1 (6 bases). The CDR3 has 14 residues. V dropped 7 bases and J dropped 7 bases, with 19 bases sitting between them. Per germline, CDR1 MNHNS and CDR2 SASEGT. The chain's CDR3 is CASKVGRGISEAFF. CDR3 coding DNA: TGTGCCAGCAAGGTCGGCAGGGGAATTAGTGAAGCTTTCTTT.

The genes are TRBV20-1 and TRBJ1-1; D unclear. With 1 base removed from V and 8 bases from J, the gap between germline ends came to 11 bases. The CDR3 runs to 12 residues. The germline V gene encodes CDR1 DFQATT and CDR2 SNEGSKA (reference sequence). The CDR3 region has the DNA TGCAGTGCTAGAGGGGGAGGTTTCGAAGCTTTCTTT. It translates to CSARGGGFEAFF.